This TCR beta chain was documented in a study of control samples from healthy donors and cancer patients (TCRdb year 2020). Regarding this clone: Its antigen is unknown. Per-base quality was not reported, and no clone a single base away is much larger than it.

From cysteine to phenylalanine, the CDR3 is 14 amino acids long. The sequence is cut down to CDR3 DNA, 42 bases in frame from base 1. Reading the germline V gene (reference sequence) gives CDR1 DFQATT and CDR2 SNEGSKA. The junction shows trimming of 3 bases on V and 3 bases on J, plus 14 bases between the germline ends. Libraries were prepared through the immunoSEQ multiplex PCR assay. TCRdb stores this immuneACCESS table with in-frame sequences only. Part of the clones is absent; in the studies checked, under half of the shortfall reflects unresolved V genes, and no reason is known for the rest. This sample holds 150,000 to 200,000 clones; roughly 94% were observed only once. The ten largest clones capture about 14% of the sample.

The sequence is built from TRBV20-1 and TRBJ1-1; the D gene assignment is ambiguous. The receptor was derived from a man between 60 and 70 years old with colorectal cancer. The sequenced sample was PBMCs. The CDR3 has the sequence CSASGREGYTEAFF. The DNA sequence is TGCAGTGCTAGTGGACGCGAAGGATACACTGAAGCTTTCTTT.